The rows below give T cell receptor beta chains drawn from one sample of a study of metastatic and nonmetastatic thyroid tumors. MiXCR re-clonotyped the PCR reads for TCRdb. The table lists 14,000 or so clones, about a third of them singletons. Sequencing was done on a sample of tumor tissue. All receptors derive from a male donor with papillary thyroid cancer or a benign thyroid nodule (not recorded which). Some clones in this sample may be carry-over from other donors' samples. CDR3s include the opening cysteine and the closing phenylalanine or tryptophan. Fields, in order: clone size, J gene, CDR3 length, V gene, D gene, CDR3 protein, CDR3 DNA. D genes are given only for firm matches. The size entry is marked missing in some rows and otherwise reads once, few, many or a size class.

clone_size: .
j_call: TRBJ2-7
cdr3_length: 14
v_call: TRBV3-1
d_call: TRBD2
cdr3_aa: CASSQVVLAGEQYF
cdr3_nt: TGTGCCAGCAGCCAGGTCGTGCTAGCGGGTGAGCAGTACTTC

clone_size: medium-sized
j_call: TRBJ2-7
cdr3_length: 13
v_call: TRBV4-1
d_call: .
cdr3_aa: CASSQDWRNEQYF
cdr3_nt: TGCGCCAGCAGCCAAGATTGGAGAAACGAGCAGTACTTC

clone_size: .
j_call: TRBJ2-7
cdr3_length: 17
v_call: TRBV15
d_call: TRBD1
cdr3_aa: CATSPVYGQVDPHEQYF
cdr3_nt: TGTGCCACCAGCCCAGTTTATGGACAGGTTGACCCCCACGAGCAGTACTTC

clone_size: few
j_call: TRBJ2-7
cdr3_length: 14
v_call: TRBV2
d_call: TRBD1
cdr3_aa: CASIPDRVLYEQYF
cdr3_nt: TGTGCCAGCATCCCCGACAGGGTTCTTTACGAGCAGTACTTC

clone_size: medium-sized
j_call: TRBJ2-2
cdr3_length: 12
v_call: TRBV12-3/TRBV12-4
d_call: .
cdr3_aa: CASSFRGGELFF
cdr3_nt: TGTGCCAGCAGTTTCCGGGGCGGGGAGCTGTTTTTT

clone_size: few
j_call: TRBJ1-2
cdr3_length: 17
v_call: TRBV27
d_call: TRBD1
cdr3_aa: CASRRTGTGGPESGYTF
cdr3_nt: TGTGCCAGCCGCCGAACCGGGACAGGGGGCCCGGAGTCTGGCTACACCTTC

clone_size: once
j_call: TRBJ2-2
cdr3_length: 17
v_call: TRBV5-1
d_call: .
cdr3_aa: CASSLPDSTINSGELFF
cdr3_nt: TGCGCCAGCAGCTTGCCTGACAGCACCATAAACTCGGGGGAGCTGTTTTTT

clone_size: few
j_call: TRBJ1-5
cdr3_length: 14
v_call: TRBV20-1
d_call: .
cdr3_aa: CSARDGAGNQPQHF
cdr3_nt: TGCAGTGCTAGAGATGGGGCCGGCAATCAGCCCCAGCATTTT

clone_size: many
j_call: TRBJ2-1
cdr3_length: 17
v_call: TRBV4-1
d_call: TRBD2
cdr3_aa: CASSQALGRELYNEQFF
cdr3_nt: TGCGCCAGCAGCCAAGCTCTTGGGCGGGAGTTGTACAATGAGCAGTTCTTC

clone_size: many
j_call: TRBJ1-6
cdr3_length: 13
v_call: TRBV20-1
d_call: TRBD1
cdr3_aa: CSAPGQGNSPLHF
cdr3_nt: TGCAGTGCGCCCGGACAGGGGAATTCACCCCTCCACTTT

clone_size: few
j_call: TRBJ1-1
cdr3_length: 14
v_call: TRBV28
d_call: .
cdr3_aa: CASSLIVDRFGAFF
cdr3_nt: TGTGCCAGCAGTTTAATTGTAGACCGATTCGGGGCTTTCTTT

clone_size: .
j_call: TRBJ2-1
cdr3_length: 15
v_call: TRBV20-1
d_call: TRBD2
cdr3_aa: CSAPGTSGGARAGIF
cdr3_nt: TGCAGTGCCCCGGGGACTAGCGGGGGGGCCCGGGCGGGTATCTTC

clone_size: many
j_call: TRBJ2-6
cdr3_length: 13
v_call: TRBV12-3/TRBV12-4
d_call: .
cdr3_aa: CASSTSGANVLTF
cdr3_nt: TGTGCCAGCAGTACCTCTGGGGCCAACGTCCTGACTTTC

clone_size: many
j_call: TRBJ1-4
cdr3_length: 17
v_call: TRBV28
d_call: TRBD1
cdr3_aa: CASSSNRNPGTGEKLFF
cdr3_nt: TGTGCCAGCAGTTCCAACCGAAACCCCGGGACAGGAGAAAAACTGTTTTTT

clone_size: few
j_call: TRBJ1-6
cdr3_length: 15
v_call: TRBV6-1
d_call: .
cdr3_aa: CASSENEGDNSPPHF
cdr3_nt: TGTGCCAGCAGTGAAAATGAGGGGGATAATTCACCCCCCCACTTT

clone_size: .
j_call: TRBJ2-5
cdr3_length: 11
v_call: TRBV5-1
d_call: .
cdr3_aa: CASREAETQYF
cdr3_nt: TGCGCCAGCAGAGAGGCGGAGACCCAGTACTTC

clone_size: .
j_call: TRBJ2-7
cdr3_length: 16
v_call: TRBV5-5
d_call: TRBD2
cdr3_aa: CASSSGLAGDAYEQYF
cdr3_nt: TGTGCCAGCAGCTCGGGACTAGCGGGAGATGCTTACGAGCAGTACTTC

clone_size: .
j_call: TRBJ1-2
cdr3_length: 16
v_call: TRBV28
d_call: .
cdr3_aa: CASRRLMQGGGYGYTF
cdr3_nt: TGTGCCAGCAGGCGCCTAATGCAGGGAGGAGGCTATGGCTACACCTTC

clone_size: few
j_call: TRBJ2-7
cdr3_length: 17
v_call: TRBV27
d_call: TRBD1
cdr3_aa: CASRAIVSRDRAYEQYF
cdr3_nt: TGTGCCAGCAGAGCAATTGTTAGCCGGGACAGGGCCTACGAGCAGTACTTC

clone_size: few
j_call: TRBJ2-1
cdr3_length: 12
v_call: TRBV7-3
d_call: .
cdr3_aa: CASSRPGYEQFF
cdr3_nt: TGTGCCAGCAGCCGACCAGGGTATGAGCAGTTCTTC

clone_size: few
j_call: TRBJ2-1
cdr3_length: 16
v_call: TRBV6-5
d_call: .
cdr3_aa: CASSYGMETGYNEQFF
cdr3_nt: TGTGCCAGCAGTTACGGTATGGAGACGGGGTACAATGAGCAGTTCTTC

clone_size: medium-sized
j_call: TRBJ1-1
cdr3_length: 13
v_call: TRBV6-1
d_call: TRBD1
cdr3_aa: CASKGQVASEAFF
cdr3_nt: TGTGCCAGCAAAGGACAGGTCGCGAGTGAAGCTTTCTTT

clone_size: few
j_call: TRBJ2-1
cdr3_length: 15
v_call: TRBV10-3
d_call: .
cdr3_aa: CASHRGGSSYNEQFF
cdr3_nt: TGTGCCAGTCACAGGGGAGGGAGCTCCTACAATGAGCAGTTCTTC

clone_size: many
j_call: TRBJ1-5
cdr3_length: 13
v_call: TRBV5-5
d_call: .
cdr3_aa: CASSLTGNQPQHF
cdr3_nt: TGTGCCAGCAGCTTGACGGGAAATCAGCCCCAGCATTTT

clone_size: many
j_call: TRBJ2-6
cdr3_length: 17
v_call: TRBV29-1
d_call: TRBD1
cdr3_aa: CSVKSRDRETGANVLTF
cdr3_nt: TGCAGCGTAAAAAGCCGGGACAGGGAAACTGGGGCCAACGTCCTGACTTTT

clone_size: few
j_call: TRBJ1-6
cdr3_length: 14
v_call: TRBV6-1
d_call: .
cdr3_aa: CASSEQQGASPLHF
cdr3_nt: TGTGCCAGCAGTGAACAACAGGGCGCTTCACCCCTCCACTTT

clone_size: .
j_call: TRBJ2-7
cdr3_length: 15
v_call: TRBV5-1
d_call: .
cdr3_aa: CASSSGEQGFYEQYF
cdr3_nt: TGCGCCAGCAGCTCGGGGGAACAGGGTTTTTACGAGCAGTACTTC

clone_size: .
j_call: TRBJ2-7
cdr3_length: 15
v_call: TRBV4-3
d_call: .
cdr3_aa: CASSQELVTSYEQYF
cdr3_nt: TGCGCCAGCAGCCAAGAACTAGTCACATCCTACGAGCAGTACTTC

clone_size: medium-sized
j_call: TRBJ1-2
cdr3_length: 16
v_call: TRBV7-9
d_call: .
cdr3_aa: CASSLTSTPGNYGYTF
cdr3_nt: TGTGCCAGCAGCTTAACCTCGACACCGGGGAACTATGGCTACACCTTC

clone_size: many
j_call: TRBJ1-1
cdr3_length: 16
v_call: TRBV10-3
d_call: .
cdr3_aa: CAISELGHGRDTEAFF
cdr3_nt: TGTGCCATCAGTGAACTGGGACACGGTAGGGACACTGAAGCTTTCTTT

clone_size: .
j_call: TRBJ2-5
cdr3_length: 12
v_call: TRBV6-2/TRBV6-3
d_call: TRBD1
cdr3_aa: CASQDRAETQYF
cdr3_nt: TGTGCCAGCCAAGACAGGGCGGAGACCCAGTACTTC

clone_size: .
j_call: TRBJ2-7
cdr3_length: 14
v_call: TRBV6-1
d_call: .
cdr3_aa: CAISGTWGPHEQYF
cdr3_nt: TGTGCCATCTCCGGGACGTGGGGTCCCCACGAGCAGTACTTC

clone_size: many
j_call: TRBJ2-1
cdr3_length: 11
v_call: TRBV6-1
d_call: .
cdr3_aa: CASRAYNEQFF
cdr3_nt: TGTGCCAGCAGAGCTTACAATGAGCAGTTCTTC

clone_size: many
j_call: TRBJ2-3
cdr3_length: 15
v_call: TRBV10-3
d_call: TRBD2
cdr3_aa: CAISTAGGHTDTQYF
cdr3_nt: TGTGCCATCAGTACTGCGGGGGGTCACACAGATACGCAGTATTTT

clone_size: medium-sized
j_call: TRBJ2-2
cdr3_length: 13
v_call: TRBV6-4
d_call: .
cdr3_aa: CASSSEFTGELFF
cdr3_nt: TGTGCCAGCAGTTCCGAATTCACCGGGGAGCTGTTTTTT

clone_size: .
j_call: TRBJ1-1
cdr3_length: 16
v_call: TRBV10-3
d_call: .
cdr3_aa: CAISESIQGFLAEAFF
cdr3_nt: TGTGCCATCAGTGAGTCGATCCAGGGATTTTTGGCTGAAGCTTTCTTT

clone_size: .
j_call: TRBJ2-1
cdr3_length: 17
v_call: TRBV11-2
d_call: TRBD2
cdr3_aa: CASTPWSLAGVAVEQFF
cdr3_nt: TGTGCCAGCACCCCTTGGTCGCTAGCGGGAGTAGCGGTGGAGCAGTTCTTC

clone_size: .
j_call: TRBJ2-7
cdr3_length: 13
v_call: TRBV10-1
d_call: .
cdr3_aa: CASSPGSRGEQYF
cdr3_nt: TGCGCCAGCAGCCCCGGTTCGCGCGGCGAGCAGTACTTC

clone_size: .
j_call: TRBJ1-2
cdr3_length: 15
v_call: TRBV5-1
d_call: .
cdr3_aa: CASSLDRFSFYGYTF
cdr3_nt: TGCGCCAGCAGCTTAGACCGCTTCTCCTTCTATGGCTACACCTTC

clone_size: many
j_call: TRBJ2-5
cdr3_length: 12
v_call: TRBV19
d_call: .
cdr3_aa: CASSGPRETQYF
cdr3_nt: TGTGCCAGTAGTGGGCCGAGGGAGACCCAGTACTTC

clone_size: many
j_call: TRBJ2-1
cdr3_length: 13
v_call: TRBV15
d_call: .
cdr3_aa: CATSRDLFREQFF
cdr3_nt: TGTGCCACCAGCAGAGATCTCTTTCGGGAGCAGTTCTTC

clone_size: .
j_call: TRBJ1-2
cdr3_length: 14
v_call: TRBV10-2
d_call: TRBD1
cdr3_aa: CASSEGTANYGYTF
cdr3_nt: TGCGCCAGCAGTGAAGGGACAGCTAACTATGGCTACACCTTC

clone_size: .
j_call: TRBJ1-2
cdr3_length: 17
v_call: TRBV11-2
d_call: TRBD1
cdr3_aa: CASSLGQGGPANYGYTF
cdr3_nt: TGTGCCAGCAGCCTCGGACAGGGAGGCCCCGCTAACTATGGCTACACCTTC

clone_size: .
j_call: TRBJ1-6
cdr3_length: 13
v_call: TRBV18
d_call: .
cdr3_aa: CASSQDGNSPLHF
cdr3_nt: TGTGCCAGCTCGCAGGACGGGAATTCACCCCTCCACTTT

clone_size: many
j_call: TRBJ1-2
cdr3_length: 14
v_call: TRBV29-1
d_call: .
cdr3_aa: CSVERQDVGYGYTF
cdr3_nt: TGCAGCGTTGAACGACAGGATGTAGGCTATGGCTACACCTTC

clone_size: .
j_call: TRBJ2-1
cdr3_length: 16
v_call: TRBV5-1
d_call: TRBD1
cdr3_aa: CASSKEQGARSNEQFF
cdr3_nt: TGCGCCAGCAGCAAGGAACAGGGGGCGCGTAGCAATGAGCAGTTCTTC

clone_size: .
j_call: TRBJ2-2
cdr3_length: 15
v_call: TRBV6-4
d_call: TRBD2
cdr3_aa: CASSRTSGNTGELFF
cdr3_nt: TGTGCCAGCAGCCGGACTAGCGGGAACACCGGGGAGCTGTTTTTT

clone_size: .
j_call: TRBJ1-6
cdr3_length: 14
v_call: TRBV4-1
d_call: .
cdr3_aa: CASSQGGANSPLHF
cdr3_nt: TGCGCCAGCAGCCAAGGAGGGGCTAATTCACCCCTCCACTTT

clone_size: many
j_call: TRBJ1-6
cdr3_length: 12
v_call: TRBV28
d_call: .
cdr3_aa: CASSLLLRALHF
cdr3_nt: TGTGCCAGCAGTTTGCTCCTTAGGGCCCTCCACTTT

clone_size: many
j_call: TRBJ2-1
cdr3_length: 15
v_call: TRBV7-2
d_call: .
cdr3_aa: CASSLDRVTYNEQFF
cdr3_nt: TGTGCCAGCAGCTTAGATCGGGTTACCTACAATGAGCAGTTCTTC

clone_size: medium-sized
j_call: TRBJ1-2
cdr3_length: 10
v_call: TRBV30
d_call: .
cdr3_aa: CAWREGGYTF
cdr3_nt: TGTGCCTGGAGGGAGGGGGGCTACACCTTC

clone_size: .
j_call: TRBJ2-3
cdr3_length: 18
v_call: TRBV19
d_call: .
cdr3_aa: CASSSQAVLEPTADTQYF
cdr3_nt: TGTGCCAGTAGTAGTCAGGCGGTCCTCGAGCCGACCGCAGATACGCAGTATTTT

clone_size: many
j_call: TRBJ2-6
cdr3_length: 14
v_call: TRBV7-3
d_call: .
cdr3_aa: CASSLQSGANVLTF
cdr3_nt: TGTGCCAGCAGCTTACAGTCTGGGGCCAACGTCCTGACTTTC

clone_size: .
j_call: TRBJ2-2
cdr3_length: 14
v_call: TRBV20-1
d_call: .
cdr3_aa: CSAASGEPHGELFF
cdr3_nt: TGCAGTGCCGCCAGTGGGGAGCCGCACGGGGAGCTGTTTTTT

clone_size: many
j_call: TRBJ2-5
cdr3_length: 16
v_call: TRBV20-1
d_call: TRBD2
cdr3_aa: CSARGTSGRAGETQYF
cdr3_nt: TGCAGTGCTAGAGGGACTAGCGGGAGGGCCGGAGAGACCCAGTACTTC